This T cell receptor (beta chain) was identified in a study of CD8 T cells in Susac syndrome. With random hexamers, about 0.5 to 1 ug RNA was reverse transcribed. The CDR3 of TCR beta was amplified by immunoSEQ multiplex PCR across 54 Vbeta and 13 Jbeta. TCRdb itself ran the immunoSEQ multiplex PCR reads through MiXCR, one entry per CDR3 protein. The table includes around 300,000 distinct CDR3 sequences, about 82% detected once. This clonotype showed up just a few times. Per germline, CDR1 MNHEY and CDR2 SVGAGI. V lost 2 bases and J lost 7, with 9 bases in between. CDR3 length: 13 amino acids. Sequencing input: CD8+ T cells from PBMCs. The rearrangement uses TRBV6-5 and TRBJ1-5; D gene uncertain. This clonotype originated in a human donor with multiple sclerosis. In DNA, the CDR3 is TGTGCCAGCAGTTACGGTTGGAACCAGCCCCAGCATTTT. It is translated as CASSYGWNQPQHF.